Included here is one T cell receptor (beta chain) sequence, with context. TCR beta cDNA was made by 5'RACE template switching with UMIs. TCRdb reprocessed the 5' RACE reads, keeping one entry per CDR3 protein, no DNA. With about 160,000 distinct CDR3 sequences in the sample, the ten largest clones hold 15% to 20%. The data derive from a study of T cells expressing NK-cell markers. Germline V CDR1 and CDR2: DFQATT, SNEGSKA (reference sequence). This CDR3 is built from 15 residues. Sequenced: blood T cells: a sorted CD56 or NKG2C T cell subset, CD4+ or CD8+ T cells, or bulk PBMC T cells (not recorded which). This chain links TRBV20-1 with TRBJ2-3; TCRdb proposes TRBD2, but this gene call is untestable without DNA. This TCR was recovered from a woman aged 18 to 75 in good health. CDR3 amino acids: CSARDPSVGGDTQYF.